Presented here are 18 T cell receptor beta chains from one specimen sequenced in a study of T cells in Graves' hyperthyroidism and ophthalmopathy. RNA transcripts served as the template for amplifying TCR beta CDR3 regions. During a first-round RT-PCR of the TCR CDR3, the HTBI primer set was used. MiXCR, applied by TCRdb to the multiplex PCR reads, yields one record per CDR3 protein. The data show 340,000 or so distinct CDR3 sequences, with 15% to 20% seen just once and around 47% held by the top ten. Sequencing was carried out using blood. The receptors shown here come from a woman in her 50s with Graves' hyperthyroidism.

The chain is built from TRBV10-2 and TRBJ2-5, with TRBD1 matching 8 bases. The J segment lost 3 bases and the V segment lost 6 bases, leaving 3 bases of the junction unmatched. The CDR3 totals 13 residues. The germline gives CDR1 WSHSY, CDR2 SAAADI. This CDR3 reads CASRETGEETQYF. The DNA for the CDR3 is TGCGCCAGCAGGGAGACAGGGGAAGAGACCCAGTACTTC.

The gene calls are TRBV3-1 and TRBJ2-1, with 8 bases matching TRBD2. Trimming took 3 bases from V and 0 from J; bases not matched to a gene: 10. The germline V gene has CDR1 LGHDT and CDR2 YNNKEL (reference sequence). The CDR3 spans 18 residues. CDR3 sequence reads: CASSHLGLAGHSYNEQFF. In DNA form, the CDR3 reads TGTGCCAGCAGCCACCTGGGCCTAGCGGGTCACTCCTACAATGAGCAGTTCTTC.

V and J are TRBV4-1 and TRBJ1-2; no clear D. V was cut by 0 bases and J by 7 bases, with 12 bases left in between. Germline assignment: CDR1 MGHRA and CDR2 YSYEKL. The CDR3 length is 14 residues. The DNA for the CDR3 is TGCGCCAGCAGCCAAGACTATGGCGGGCTTGGCTACACCTTC. Its protein product is CASSQDYGGLGYTF.

This clonotype was picked up a small number of times. V usage is TRBV13 and J usage is TRBJ2-1; 10 bases map to TRBD1. The CDR3 is 12 amino acids. Trimming cost V 1 base and J 14 bases; bases outside gene matches: 2. Germline CDR1 and CDR2: PRHDT and FYEKMQ (reference sequence). CDR3 loop: CASSLVGQGKFF. The CDR3 DNA reads as TGTGCCAGCAGCTTAGTGGGACAGGGGAAGTTCTTC. Variable domain in full (rest from reference TRBV13 and TRBJ2-1): AAGVIQSPRHLIKEKRETATLKCYPIPRHDTVYWYQQGPGQDPQFLISFYEKMQSDKGSIPDRFSAQQFSDYHSELNMSSLELGDSALYFCASSLVGQGKFFGPGTRLTVL.

The table lists this clonotype with many counts. This chain links TRBV5-5 with TRBJ2-6; D ambiguous. Per the germline V gene, CDR1 is SGHKS and CDR2 is YYEKEE (reference sequence). This CDR3 has 15 amino acids. V dropped 0 bases and J dropped 2 bases, with 6 bases sitting between them. CDR3 nucleotides: TGTGCCAGCAGCTTGGGCAGGCCTGGGGCCAACGTCCTGACTTTC. Protein sequence: CASSLGRPGANVLTF.

This clonotype came up many times. The chain couples TRBV6-1 to TRBJ2-1, with 8 bases aligning to TRBD1. This CDR3 has 14 amino acids. J lost 4 bases, V lost 7 bases, and 6 bases had no gene match. Germline V CDR1 and CDR2: MNHNS, SASEGT. CDR3 nucleotide sequence: TGTGCCAGCATAGGACAGGGCAAGTACAATGAGCAGTTCTTC. It codes for CASIGQGKYNEQFF.

This clonotype was seen ten or more times. CDR3 residues: CASSLGGLVTEAFF. DNA of the CDR3: TGTGCCAGCAGTTTAGGGGGGCTGGTCACTGAAGCTTTCTTT. The chain is built from TRBV12-3 or TRBV12-4 and TRBJ1-1; TRBD1 might be the D (6 bases). The CDR3 consists of 14 residues. Trimming pared 1 base from V and 4 bases from J, leaving 10 bases between.

This clonotype has a count of ten or more. The rearrangement uses TRBV7-2 and TRBJ1-6, with TRBD1 as a possible D gene (6 bases). Germline lookup yields CDR1 SGHTA and CDR2 FQGNSA. CDR3 length: 15 residues. The V end lost 2 bases, the J end lost 6 bases, and 11 bases lay between the germline ends. CDR3 coding DNA: TGTGCCAGCAGCTTACTCGGGACAACTAATTCACCCCTCCACTTT. This gives the protein CASSLLGTTNSPLHF.

The table lists this clonotype with many counts. The chain links TRBV4-1 to TRBJ2-1, with D perhaps TRBD2 (6 bases). CDR1 MGHRA and CDR2 YSYEKL come from the germline V gene. This CDR3 is 16 amino acids long. Deletions cut 1 base from V and 4 bases from J, with 14 bases between. This CDR3 is CASSQVPSVSYNEQFF. CDR3 DNA: TGCGCCAGCAGCCAAGTCCCTAGCGTATCGTACAATGAGCAGTTCTTC.

This clonotype came up a few times. The genes are TRBV18 and TRBJ1-5; D is unclear. The CDR3 contains 16 residues. The germline V gene encodes CDR1 KGHSH and CDR2 LQKENI. V was trimmed by 3 bases and J by 0 bases, leaving 12 bases between them. CDR3 bases: TGTGCCAGCTCACCGGGATTTGGGATTAGCAATCAGCCCCAGCATTTT. Residues: CASSPGFGISNQPQHF.

This clonotype was seen many times. The chain has TRBV28 and TRBJ2-2; D perhaps matches TRBD2 (6 bases). The CDR3 is 14 amino acids. Germline V CDR1 and CDR2: MDHEN, SYDVKM. V was clipped by 4 bases and J by 0 bases, with 6 bases between them. For the CDR3, the DNA is TGTGCCAGCAGTTGGGGGGCGAACACCGGGGAGCTGTTTTTT. The encoded protein is CASSWGANTGELFF.

The sample holds a few counts of this clonotype. The CDR3, as DNA: TGTGCCAGTAGTATCCCTCCGACTAGCGGGAGGGGTACTAGCACAGATACGCAGTATTTT. Translation: CASSIPPTSGRGTSTDTQYF. The rearrangement uses TRBV19 and TRBJ2-3; 14 bases fit TRBD2. V lost 3 bases, J lost 0 bases, and 11 bases stayed unmatched. Germline V gene sequence: CDR1 LNHDA, CDR2 SQIVND (reference sequence). This CDR3 is 20 amino acids long.

Many counts were recorded for this clonotype. The chain is built from TRBV20-1 and TRBJ2-5; TRBD1 matches 8 bases. The CDR3 has 15 amino acids. CDR1 and CDR2 (germline): DFQATT, SNEGSKA (reference sequence). The ends lost 2 bases at V and 0 bases at J; junction bases unmatched: 5. The CDR3 sequence is CSARPGTGDQETQYF. CDR3 in DNA: TGCAGTGCTAGACCCGGGACAGGTGACCAAGAGACCCAGTACTTC.

This clonotype has at least ten counts. The gene calls are TRBV2 and TRBJ1-2; D unresolved. The CDR3 is 13 amino acids. V lost 4 bases to trimming and J lost 8 bases, with 14 bases between them. Germline loops: CDR1 SNHLY, CDR2 FYNNEI. The CDR3 here is CASSVGGLYGYTF. For the CDR3, the DNA is TGTGCCAGCAGTGTGGGCGGACTATACGGCTACACCTTC.

This clonotype was observed a few times. The rearrangement links TRBV28 to TRBJ2-2, with 7 bases matching TRBD2. The CDR3 has 15 amino acids. The V gene's germline CDR1 is MDHEN and CDR2 SYDVKM. J lost 0 bases, V lost 6 bases, and 4 bases had no gene match. The CDR3: CASRGAGANTGELFF. The CDR3 nucleotides are TGTGCCAGCAGAGGGGCGGGGGCGAACACCGGGGAGCTGTTTTTT.

V is TRBV27 and J is TRBJ2-2; TRBD2 might be the D (6 bases). Germline CDR1 is MNHEY and CDR2 is SMNVEV (reference sequence). V was shortened by 5 bases and J by 6 bases, with 16 bases between the two germline ends. The CDR3 is 15 amino acids. The CDR3 here is CASSPPLATAGELFF. DNA of the CDR3: TGTGCCAGCAGTCCCCCCCTAGCGACGGCCGGGGAGCTGTTTTTT.

This clonotype appeared a few times. CDR3 sequence (DNA): TGCAGTGCCCGCCTACTAGCGACCCACTCCTACGAGCAGTACTTC. As protein: CSARLLATHSYEQYF. The chain joins TRBV20-1 to TRBJ2-7; the match to TRBD2 covers 7 bases. This CDR3 contains 15 residues. V shed 6 bases and J 0 bases; nucleotides not matched to a gene: 11. The germline V gene encodes CDR1 DFQATT and CDR2 SNEGSKA (reference sequence).

The table lists this clonotype with many counts. The V call is TRBV6-1, the J call TRBJ2-1, with D unclear. This CDR3 has 15 residues. Trimming shortened V by 6 bases and J by 3 bases, and 15 bases separated the two germline ends. Germline loops: CDR1 MNHNS, CDR2 SASEGT. The chain's CDR3 is CASRTPSRNYNEQFF. CDR3 DNA sequence: TGTGCCAGCAGAACCCCCAGCAGAAACTACAATGAGCAGTTCTTC.